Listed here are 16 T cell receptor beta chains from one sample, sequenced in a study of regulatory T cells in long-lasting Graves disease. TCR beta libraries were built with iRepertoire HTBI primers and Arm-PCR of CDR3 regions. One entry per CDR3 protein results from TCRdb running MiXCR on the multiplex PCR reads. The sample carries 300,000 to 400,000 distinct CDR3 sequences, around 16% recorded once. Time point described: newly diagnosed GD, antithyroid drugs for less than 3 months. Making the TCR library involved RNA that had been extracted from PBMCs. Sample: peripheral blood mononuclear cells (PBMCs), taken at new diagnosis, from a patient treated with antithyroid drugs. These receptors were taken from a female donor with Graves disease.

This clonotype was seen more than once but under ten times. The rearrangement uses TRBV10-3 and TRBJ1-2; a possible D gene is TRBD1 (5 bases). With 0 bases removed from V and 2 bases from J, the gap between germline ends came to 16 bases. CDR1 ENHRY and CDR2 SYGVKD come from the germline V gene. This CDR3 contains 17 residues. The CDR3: CAISESVGGGKNYGYTF. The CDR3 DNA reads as TGTGCCATCAGTGAGTCGGTTGGTGGGGGAAAGAACTATGGCTACACCTTC.

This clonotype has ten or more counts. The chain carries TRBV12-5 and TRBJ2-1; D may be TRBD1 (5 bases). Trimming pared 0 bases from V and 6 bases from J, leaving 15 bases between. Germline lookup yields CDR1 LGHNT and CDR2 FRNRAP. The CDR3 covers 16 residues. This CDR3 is CASGLVLGPSPNEQFF. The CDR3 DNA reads TGTGCTAGTGGTTTGGTCCTGGGGCCCAGCCCCAATGAGCAGTTCTTC.

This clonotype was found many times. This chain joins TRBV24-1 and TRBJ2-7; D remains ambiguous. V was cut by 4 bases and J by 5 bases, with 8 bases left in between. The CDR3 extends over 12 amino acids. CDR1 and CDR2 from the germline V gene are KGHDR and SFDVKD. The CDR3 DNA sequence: TGTGCCACCAGTGACGCCCAGCACGAGCAGTACTTC. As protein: CATSDAQHEQYF.

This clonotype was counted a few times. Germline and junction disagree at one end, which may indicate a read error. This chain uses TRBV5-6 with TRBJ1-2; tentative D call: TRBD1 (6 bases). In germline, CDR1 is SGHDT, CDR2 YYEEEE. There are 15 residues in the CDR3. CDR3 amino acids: CAGSLSGDTFYGYTF. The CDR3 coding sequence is TGTGCCGGCAGCTTATCAGGGGACACTTTCTATGGCTACACCTTC.

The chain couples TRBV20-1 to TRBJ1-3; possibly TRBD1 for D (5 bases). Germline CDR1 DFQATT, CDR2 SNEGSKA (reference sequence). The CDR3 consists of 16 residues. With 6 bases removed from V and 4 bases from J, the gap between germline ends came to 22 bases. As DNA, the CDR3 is TGCAGTGCCAAGGCCTTTCAGGGCGCGTGGGGAAACACCATATATTTT. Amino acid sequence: CSAKAFQGAWGNTIYF.

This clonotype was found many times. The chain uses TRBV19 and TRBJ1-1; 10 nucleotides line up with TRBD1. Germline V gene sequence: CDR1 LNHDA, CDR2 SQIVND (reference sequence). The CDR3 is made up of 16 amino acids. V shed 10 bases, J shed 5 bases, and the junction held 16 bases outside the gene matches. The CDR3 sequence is CATRSGTGAPWTEAFF. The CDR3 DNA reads TGTGCCACGCGGTCCGGGACAGGGGCTCCGTGGACTGAAGCTTTCTTT.

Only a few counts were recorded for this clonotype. The CDR3 here is CASSFGSDYTF. The CDR3 DNA reads TGTGCCAGCAGTTTTGGCAGTGACTACACCTTC. This chain links TRBV28 with TRBJ1-2; D is unclear. This CDR3 region has 11 residues. Germline CDR1 reads MDHEN; CDR2 reads SYDVKM. Trimming left V 3 bases short and J 10 bases short, with 9 bases between.

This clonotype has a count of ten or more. CDR3: CASSDTPGGRYNEQFF. For the CDR3, the DNA is TGTGCCAGCAGCGATACCCCGGGGGGCCGATACAATGAGCAGTTCTTC. This chain links TRBV27 with TRBJ2-1; TRBD2 is a possible D gene (7 bases). The V end was cut by 6 bases, the J end by 4 bases, with 19 bases between. Germline V CDR1 and CDR2: MNHEY, SMNVEV (reference sequence). This CDR3 spans 16 amino acids.

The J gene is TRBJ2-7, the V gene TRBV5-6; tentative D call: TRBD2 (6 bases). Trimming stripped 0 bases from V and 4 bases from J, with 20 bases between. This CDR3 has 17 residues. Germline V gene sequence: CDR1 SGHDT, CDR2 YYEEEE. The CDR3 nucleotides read TGTGCCAGCAGCTTGGGGTTTCCCGGGAGTGGATGGTACGAGCAGTACTTC. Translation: CASSLGFPGSGWYEQYF.

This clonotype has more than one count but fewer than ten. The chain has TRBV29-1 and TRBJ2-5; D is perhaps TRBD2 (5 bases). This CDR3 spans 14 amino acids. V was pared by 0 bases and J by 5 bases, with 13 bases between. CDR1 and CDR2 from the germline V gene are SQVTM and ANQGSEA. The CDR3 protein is CSVEDPPGWETQYF. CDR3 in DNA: TGCAGCGTTGAAGATCCGCCGGGATGGGAGACCCAGTACTTC.

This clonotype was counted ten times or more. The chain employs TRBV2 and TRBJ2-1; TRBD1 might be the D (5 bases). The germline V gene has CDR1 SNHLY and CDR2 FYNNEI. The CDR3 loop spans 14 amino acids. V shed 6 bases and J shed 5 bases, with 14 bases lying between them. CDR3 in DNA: TGTGCCAGCAGCCAGGGTGAGGTCGACAATGAGCAGTTCTTC. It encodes CASSQGEVDNEQFF.

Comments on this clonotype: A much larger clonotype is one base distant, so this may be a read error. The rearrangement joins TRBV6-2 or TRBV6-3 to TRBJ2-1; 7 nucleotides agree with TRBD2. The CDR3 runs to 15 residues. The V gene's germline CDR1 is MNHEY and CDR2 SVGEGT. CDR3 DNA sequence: TGTGCCAGCGGTTACTCGAATGCGGGAGCCAATGAGCAGTTCTTC. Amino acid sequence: CASGYSNAGANEQFF.

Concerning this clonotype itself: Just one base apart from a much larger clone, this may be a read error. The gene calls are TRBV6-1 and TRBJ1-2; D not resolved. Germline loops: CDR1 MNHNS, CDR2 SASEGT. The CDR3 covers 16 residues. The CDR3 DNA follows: TGTGTCAGCAGTGAAGAGATTGTACAGCCTCACTATGGCTACACCTTC. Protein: CVSSEEIVQPHYGYTF.

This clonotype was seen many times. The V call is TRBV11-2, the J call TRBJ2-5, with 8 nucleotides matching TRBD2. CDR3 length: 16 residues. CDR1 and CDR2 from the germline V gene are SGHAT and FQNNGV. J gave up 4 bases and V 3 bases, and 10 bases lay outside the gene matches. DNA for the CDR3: TGTGCCAGCAGCTTCCTATCCCGGGGGGGCACAGAGACCCAGTACTTC. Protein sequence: CASSFLSRGGTETQYF.

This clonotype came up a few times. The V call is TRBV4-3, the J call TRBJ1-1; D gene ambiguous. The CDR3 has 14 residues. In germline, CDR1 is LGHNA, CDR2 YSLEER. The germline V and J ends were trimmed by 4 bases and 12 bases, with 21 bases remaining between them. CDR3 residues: CASSLTRRNSVPFF. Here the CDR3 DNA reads TGCGCCAGCAGCCTCACCAGGCGGAATTCAGTCCCTTTCTTT.

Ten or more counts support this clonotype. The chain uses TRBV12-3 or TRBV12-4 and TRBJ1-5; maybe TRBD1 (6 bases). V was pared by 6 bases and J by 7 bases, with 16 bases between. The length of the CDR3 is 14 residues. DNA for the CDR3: TGTGCCAGCAGCTCACAGGGAGGAAGCCAGCCCCAGCATTTT. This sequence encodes CASSSQGGSQPQHF.